One sample yielded the 6 T cell receptor beta chains listed below, sequenced in a study of OX40 agonist ivuxolimab in advanced cancers. Measured with immunoSEQ multiplex PCR; TCRdb has only the in-frame clones, and not every one. The table includes some 45,000 clones, approximately 83% detected once. Sequencing was performed on CD4+ or CD8+ T cells sorted from blood, taken in a trial of the OX40 agonist ivuxolimab. The receptors were sampled from an adult with an advanced solid tumor such as melanoma, head and neck, liver or kidney cancer.

The chain links TRBV9 to TRBJ2-3; D is unresolved. The germline V gene has CDR1 SGDLS and CDR2 YYNGEE. The CDR3 loop spans 14 amino acids. Trimming took 1 base from V and 4 from J, leaving 10 bases between them. CDR3 loop: CASSVTVEADTQYF. The CDR3 coding sequence is TGTGCCAGCAGCGTAACCGTAGAGGCAGATACGCAGTATTTT.

The chain joins TRBV7-8 to TRBJ1-1, with a tentative D call TRBD1 (6 bases). Germline V CDR1 and CDR2: SGHVS, FQNEAQ. The CDR3 runs 14 residues. The germline V and J ends were trimmed by 1 base and 5 bases, with 11 bases remaining between them. In DNA, the CDR3 is TGTGCCAGCAGCTTAGTACAGGGAGGAACTGAAGCTTTCTTT. This sequence encodes CASSLVQGGTEAFF.

The rearrangement uses TRBV4-1 and TRBJ1-3, with D perhaps matching TRBD1 (5 bases). Germline V lookup: CDR1 MGHRA, CDR2 YSYEKL. The length of the CDR3 is 17 residues. Trimming took 8 bases from V and 1 from J, leaving 21 bases between them. The CDR3 protein is CASGPAGTVFSGNTIYF. The DNA of the CDR3 is TGCGCCAGCGGACCCGCAGGGACTGTCTTTTCTGGAAACACCATATATTTT.

V and J are TRBV19 and TRBJ1-6, with 9 bases fitting TRBD1. CDR1 is LNHDA and CDR2 is SQIVND in the germline V gene (reference sequence). The CDR3 has 17 amino acids. V dropped 7 bases and J dropped 7; count of bases not matched to a gene: 14. The CDR3 protein is CASKPPGGTGRNSPLHF. The DNA of the CDR3 is TGTGCCAGTAAACCGCCCGGCGGGACAGGGAGAAATTCACCCCTCCACTTT.

This clone is a singleton in its sample. The genes are TRBV5-4 and TRBJ1-1; D remains ambiguous. The V end lost 1 base, the J end lost 3 bases, and 10 bases lay between the germline ends. The CDR3 loop spans 14 amino acids. Germline-derived CDR1 and CDR2 are SGHNT and YYREEE (reference sequence). CDR3 residues: CASSLWDQDTEAFF. The DNA of the CDR3 is TGTGCCAGCAGCTTGTGGGATCAGGACACTGAAGCTTTCTTT.

This clone was observed at least ten times. The J gene is TRBJ2-1, the V gene TRBV14, with 14 nucleotides matching TRBD2. Per the germline V gene, CDR1 is SGHDN and CDR2 is FVKESK. Trimming took 0 bases from V and 7 from J; bases not matched to a gene: 5. The CDR3 spans 17 residues. The CDR3 DNA follows: TGTGCCAGCAGCCAAGATATCAGACTAGCGGGAGGGAATGAGCAGTTCTTC. Encoded protein: CASSQDIRLAGGNEQFF. The whole variable domain, filled in from reference TRBV14 and TRBJ2-1, reads EAGVTQFPSHSVIEKGQTVTLRCDPISGHDNLYWYRRVMGKEIKFLLHFVKESKQDESGMPNNRFLAERTGGTYSTLKVQPAELEDSGVYFCASSQDIRLAGGNEQFFGPGTRLTVL.